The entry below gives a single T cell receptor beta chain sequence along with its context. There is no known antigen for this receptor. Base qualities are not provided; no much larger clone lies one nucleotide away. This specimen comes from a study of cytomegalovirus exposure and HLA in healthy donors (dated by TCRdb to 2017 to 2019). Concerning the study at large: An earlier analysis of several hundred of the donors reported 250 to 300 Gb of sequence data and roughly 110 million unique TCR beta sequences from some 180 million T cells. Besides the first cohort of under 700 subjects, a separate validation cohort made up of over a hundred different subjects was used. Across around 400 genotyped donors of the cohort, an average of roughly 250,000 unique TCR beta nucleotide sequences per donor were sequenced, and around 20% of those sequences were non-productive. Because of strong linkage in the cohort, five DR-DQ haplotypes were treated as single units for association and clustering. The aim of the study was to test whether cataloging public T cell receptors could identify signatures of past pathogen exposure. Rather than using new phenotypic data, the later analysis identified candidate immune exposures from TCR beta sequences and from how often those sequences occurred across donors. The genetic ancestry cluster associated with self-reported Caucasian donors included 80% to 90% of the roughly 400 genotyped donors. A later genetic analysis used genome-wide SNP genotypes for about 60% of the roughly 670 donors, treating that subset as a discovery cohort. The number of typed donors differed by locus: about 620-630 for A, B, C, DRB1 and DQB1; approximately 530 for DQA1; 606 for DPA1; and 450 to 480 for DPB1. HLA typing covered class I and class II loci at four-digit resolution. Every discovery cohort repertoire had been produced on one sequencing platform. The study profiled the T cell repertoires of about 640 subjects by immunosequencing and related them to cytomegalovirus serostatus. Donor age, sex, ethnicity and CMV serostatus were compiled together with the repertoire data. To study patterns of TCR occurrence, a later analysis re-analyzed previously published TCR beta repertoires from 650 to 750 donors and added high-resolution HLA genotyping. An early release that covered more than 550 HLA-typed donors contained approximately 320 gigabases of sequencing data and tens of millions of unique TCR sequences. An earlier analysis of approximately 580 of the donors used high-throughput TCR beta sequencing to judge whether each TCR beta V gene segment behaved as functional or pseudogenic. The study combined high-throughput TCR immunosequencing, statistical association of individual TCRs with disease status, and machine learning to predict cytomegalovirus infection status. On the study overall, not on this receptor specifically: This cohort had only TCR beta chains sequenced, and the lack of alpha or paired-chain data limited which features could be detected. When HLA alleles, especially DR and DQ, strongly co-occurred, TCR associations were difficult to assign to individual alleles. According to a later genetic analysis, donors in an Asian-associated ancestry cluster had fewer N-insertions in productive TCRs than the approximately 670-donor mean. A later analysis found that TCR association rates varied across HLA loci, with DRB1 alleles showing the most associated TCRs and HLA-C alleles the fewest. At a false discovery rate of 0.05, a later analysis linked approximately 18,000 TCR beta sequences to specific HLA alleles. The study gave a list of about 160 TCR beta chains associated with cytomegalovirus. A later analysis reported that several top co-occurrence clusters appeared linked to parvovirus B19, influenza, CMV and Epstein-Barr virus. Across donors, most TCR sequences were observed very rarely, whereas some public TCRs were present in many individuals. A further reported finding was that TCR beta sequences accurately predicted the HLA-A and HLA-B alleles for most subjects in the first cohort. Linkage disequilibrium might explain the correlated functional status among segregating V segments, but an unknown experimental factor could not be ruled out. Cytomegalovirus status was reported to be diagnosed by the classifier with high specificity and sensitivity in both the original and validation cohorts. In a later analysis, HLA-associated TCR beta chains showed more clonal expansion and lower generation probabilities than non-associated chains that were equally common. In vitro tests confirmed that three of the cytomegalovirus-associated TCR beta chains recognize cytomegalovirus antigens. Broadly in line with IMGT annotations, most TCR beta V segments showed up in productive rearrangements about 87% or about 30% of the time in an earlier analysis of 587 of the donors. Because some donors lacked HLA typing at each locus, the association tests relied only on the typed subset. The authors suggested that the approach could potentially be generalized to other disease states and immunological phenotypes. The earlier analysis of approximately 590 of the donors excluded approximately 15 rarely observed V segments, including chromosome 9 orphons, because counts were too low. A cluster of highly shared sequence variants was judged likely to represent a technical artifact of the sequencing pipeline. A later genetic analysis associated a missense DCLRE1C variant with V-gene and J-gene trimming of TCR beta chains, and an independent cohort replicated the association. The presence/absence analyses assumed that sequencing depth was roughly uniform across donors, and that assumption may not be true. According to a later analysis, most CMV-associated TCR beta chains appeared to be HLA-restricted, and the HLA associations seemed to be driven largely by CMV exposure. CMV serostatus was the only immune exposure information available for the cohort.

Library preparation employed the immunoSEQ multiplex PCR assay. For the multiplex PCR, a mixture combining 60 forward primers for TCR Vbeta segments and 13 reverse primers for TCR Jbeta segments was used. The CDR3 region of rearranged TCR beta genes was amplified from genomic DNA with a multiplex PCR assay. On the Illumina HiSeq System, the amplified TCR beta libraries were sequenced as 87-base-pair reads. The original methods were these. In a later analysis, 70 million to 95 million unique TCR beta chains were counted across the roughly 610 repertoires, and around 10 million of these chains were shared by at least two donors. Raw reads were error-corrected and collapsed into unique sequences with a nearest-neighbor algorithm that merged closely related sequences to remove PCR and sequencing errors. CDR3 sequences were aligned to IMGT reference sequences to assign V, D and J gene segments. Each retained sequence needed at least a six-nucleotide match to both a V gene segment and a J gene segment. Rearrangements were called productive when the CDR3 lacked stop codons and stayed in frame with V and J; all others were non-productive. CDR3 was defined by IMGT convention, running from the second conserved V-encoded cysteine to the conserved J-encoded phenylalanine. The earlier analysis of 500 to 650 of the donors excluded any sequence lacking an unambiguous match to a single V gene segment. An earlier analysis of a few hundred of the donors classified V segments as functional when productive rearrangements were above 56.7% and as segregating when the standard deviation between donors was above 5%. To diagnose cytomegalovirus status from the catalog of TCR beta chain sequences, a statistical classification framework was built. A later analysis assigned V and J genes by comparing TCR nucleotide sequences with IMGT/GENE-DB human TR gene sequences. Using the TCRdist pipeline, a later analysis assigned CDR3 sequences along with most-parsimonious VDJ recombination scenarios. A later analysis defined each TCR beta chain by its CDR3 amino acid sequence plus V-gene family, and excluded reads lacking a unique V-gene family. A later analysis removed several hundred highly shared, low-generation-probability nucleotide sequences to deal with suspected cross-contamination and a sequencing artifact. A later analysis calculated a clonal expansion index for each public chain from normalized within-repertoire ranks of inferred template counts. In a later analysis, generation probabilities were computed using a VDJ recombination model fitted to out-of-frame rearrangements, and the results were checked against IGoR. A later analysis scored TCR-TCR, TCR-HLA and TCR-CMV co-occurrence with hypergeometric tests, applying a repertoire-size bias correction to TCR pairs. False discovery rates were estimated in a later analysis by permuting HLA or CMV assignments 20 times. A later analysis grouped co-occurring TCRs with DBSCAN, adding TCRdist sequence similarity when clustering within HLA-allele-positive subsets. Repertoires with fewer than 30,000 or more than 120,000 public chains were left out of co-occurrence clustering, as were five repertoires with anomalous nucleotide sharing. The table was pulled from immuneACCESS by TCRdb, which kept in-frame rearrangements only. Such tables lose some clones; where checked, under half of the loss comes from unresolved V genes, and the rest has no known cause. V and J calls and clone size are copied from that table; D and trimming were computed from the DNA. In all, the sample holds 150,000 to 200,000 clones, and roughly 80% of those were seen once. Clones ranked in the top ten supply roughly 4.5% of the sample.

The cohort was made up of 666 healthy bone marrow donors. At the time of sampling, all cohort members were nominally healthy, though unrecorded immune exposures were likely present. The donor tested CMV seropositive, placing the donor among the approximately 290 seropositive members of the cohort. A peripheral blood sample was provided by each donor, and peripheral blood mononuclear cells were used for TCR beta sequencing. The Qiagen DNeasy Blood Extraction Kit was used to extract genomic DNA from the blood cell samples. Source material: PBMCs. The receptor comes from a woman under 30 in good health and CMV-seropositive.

The CDR3 protein is CASSYSRPGTYEQYF. The DNA sequence reads TGTGCCAGCAGTTACTCCCGGCCGGGGACCTACGAGCAGTACTTC. The chain is assembled from TRBV6-6 and TRBJ2-7; TRBD2 is possibly the D segment (5 matching bases). V is shortened by 0 bases, J by 2 bases, and the region joining them spans 11 bases. Spanning cysteine to phenylalanine, the CDR3 consists of 15 amino acids. CDR3 DNA only is kept here, 45 bases in frame from base 1. CDR1 and CDR2 are read off the germline V gene (reference sequence) as MNHNY and SVGAGI.